These 15 T cell receptor beta chains were sequenced from one sample in a study. MiXCR, applied by TCRdb to the RT-PCR reads, yields one record per CDR3 protein. This sample has about 700,000 distinct CDR3 sequences; approximately 14% occur once, and the top ten carry 3% to 4.5%. What was sequenced was memory CD4+ T cells from blood. The receptors come from a female donor in good health, serving as a healthy control.

The chain employs TRBV28 and TRBJ2-4; the match to TRBD1 covers 7 bases. Germline assignment: CDR1 MDHEN and CDR2 SYDVKM. J gave up 7 bases and V 5 bases, and 11 bases lay outside the gene matches. This CDR3 has 15 amino acids. CDR3 sequence (DNA): TGTGCCAGCAGTGATTGGGACAGCGGTGGGAACATTCAGTACTTC. It translates to CASSDWDSGGNIQYF.

This clonotype was recorded a few times. The chain links TRBV7-2 to TRBJ2-6; D gene uncertain. The CDR3 sequence is 15 residues long. Trimming took 5 bases from V and 0 from J, leaving 8 bases between them. Per the germline V gene, CDR1 is SGHTA and CDR2 is FQGNSA. CDR3 nucleotide sequence: TGTGCCAGCAGCAAATCGGGCTCTGGGGCCAACGTCCTGACTTTC. Residues: CASSKSGSGANVLTF.

V is TRBV6-5 and J is TRBJ2-1, with 7 bases matching TRBD2. Unmatched junction bases numbered 16, after V lost 6 bases and J lost 5 bases. Germline V CDR1 and CDR2: MNHEY, SVGAGI. This CDR3 contains 17 residues. Here the CDR3 reads CASRPPYLGGNDNEQFF. CDR3 nucleotides: TGTGCCAGCAGGCCCCCCTATTTGGGAGGGAATGACAATGAGCAGTTCTTC.

This clonotype was recorded a few times. The chain couples TRBV24-1 to TRBJ2-3, with D tentatively TRBD2 (5 bases). The V end lost 0 bases, the J end lost 3 bases, and 12 bases lay between the germline ends. Germline V CDR1 and CDR2: KGHDR, SFDVKD. This CDR3 has 16 residues. In DNA, the CDR3 is TGTGCCACCAGTGATTTGGCGGGTTCGGGGACAGATACGCAGTATTTT. Translated, it gives CATSDLAGSGTDTQYF.

This chain connects TRBV28 to TRBJ2-7; TRBD1 matches 7 bases. This CDR3 has 13 amino acids. Germline loops: CDR1 MDHEN, CDR2 SYDVKM. V trimming: 6 bases; J trimming: 7 bases; junction bases outside the gene matches: 9. CDR3 amino acids: CASSLPRGLEQYF. DNA of the CDR3: TGTGCCAGCAGCCTTCCGAGGGGGCTGGAGCAGTACTTC. Full variable domain (remainder filled in from reference TRBV28 and TRBJ2-7): DVKVTQSSRYLVKRTGEKVFLECVQDMDHENMFWYRQDPGLGLRLIYFSYDVKMKEKGDIPEGYSVSREKKERFSLILESASTNQTSMYLCASSLPRGLEQYFGPGTRLTVT.

This clonotype was seen many times. This sequence joins TRBV5-1 and TRBJ2-7, with D perhaps matching TRBD2 (5 bases). The CDR3 contains 16 residues. V was trimmed by 0 bases and J by 4 bases, leaving 17 bases between them. CDR1 is SGHRS, CDR2 YFSETQ, per germline. CDR3 nucleotides: TGCGCCAGCAGCTTGGGATCCCAGGAGAGGGCTTACGAGCAGTACTTC. It is translated as CASSLGSQERAYEQYF.

This clonotype showed up just a few times. V is TRBV7-7 and J is TRBJ2-3; D remains unclear. V lost 5 bases, J lost 4 bases, and 13 bases lay in between. CDR3 size: 14 residues. Germline loops: CDR1 SSHAT, CDR2 FNYEAQ (reference sequence). CDR3: CASSPGRGADTQYF. Written as DNA, the CDR3 is TGTGCCAGCAGCCCTGGACGCGGCGCAGATACGCAGTATTTT.

The V gene is TRBV5-1, the J gene TRBJ2-1; TRBD2 agrees at 8 bases. J lost 9 bases, V lost 2 bases, and 16 bases had no gene match. Germline V gene sequence: CDR1 SGHRS, CDR2 YFSETQ. This CDR3 spans 17 amino acids. The CDR3 DNA is TGCGCCAGCAGCTTCCGAACCACGGCGGGAGGTAACGGTGAGCAGTTCTTC. This encodes CASSFRTTAGGNGEQFF.

This clonotype was recorded a few times. V and J are TRBV4-1 and TRBJ1-2, with a possible D match to TRBD1 (5 bases). Looked up from germline, CDR1 is MGHRA and CDR2 is YSYEKL. The CDR3 runs 15 residues. The V and J ends lost 2 bases and 5 bases respectively, with 15 bases between them. CDR3 sequence (DNA): TGCGCCAGCAGCCAACCCACCACAGGTCGATATGGCTACACCTTC. This encodes CASSQPTTGRYGYTF.

The CDR3 reads CSASTPRDNYEQYF. In nucleotides, the CDR3 is TGCAGTGCTAGTACACCCCGGGACAACTACGAGCAGTACTTC. The chain has TRBV20-1 and TRBJ2-7; tentatively, D is TRBD1 (6 bases). Trimming shortened V by 3 bases and J by 3 bases, and 15 bases separated the two germline ends. This CDR3 contains 14 residues. The germline V gene has CDR1 DFQATT and CDR2 SNEGSKA (reference sequence).

The chain joins TRBV20-1 to TRBJ2-1; 10 nucleotides agree with TRBD2. The CDR3 length is 11 residues. Germline assignment: CDR1 DFQATT and CDR2 SNEGSKA (reference sequence). With 7 bases clipped from V and 16 bases from J, the junction kept 10 bases outside the gene matches. CDR3 amino acids: CSVSQREGHFF. DNA for the CDR3: TGCAGTGTTTCCCAGCGGGAGGGCCATTTCTTC.

This clonotype was seen more than once but under ten times. The chain carries TRBV7-9 and TRBJ1-1; possible D gene TRBD1, 5 bases. Germline assignment: CDR1 SEHNR and CDR2 FQNEAQ (reference sequence). V lost 2 bases to trimming and J lost 6 bases, with 13 bases between them. CDR3 length: 14 amino acids. The CDR3 spells CASSLYRDVPEAFF. The CDR3 bases are TGTGCCAGCAGCTTATACCGGGACGTCCCTGAAGCTTTCTTT.

The chain is built from TRBV28 and TRBJ2-7; TRBD2 matches 12 bases. This CDR3 comprises 14 residues. Trimming at V came to 6 bases and at J to 2 bases, leaving 2 bases not matched to a gene. From germline, CDR1 is MDHEN and CDR2 SYDVKM. The CDR3 DNA follows: TGTGCCAGCAGGCTAGCGGGAGGGACCTACGAGCAGTACTTC. This translates into CASRLAGGTYEQYF. Drawing the rest from reference TRBV28 and TRBJ2-7, the complete variable domain is DVKVTQSSRYLVKRTGEKVFLECVQDMDHENMFWYRQDPGLGLRLIYFSYDVKMKEKGDIPEGYSVSREKKERFSLILESASTNQTSMYLCASRLAGGTYEQYFGPGTRLTVT.

This clonotype was seen repeatedly, ten times or more. The CDR3 bases are TGCGCCAGCAGGAACAGGGAACGGTCTGAGCAGTTCTTC. As protein: CASRNRERSEQFF. The rearrangement uses TRBV5-1 and TRBJ2-1; weak D call: TRBD1 (6 bases). Germline CDR1 SGHRS, CDR2 YFSETQ. V lost 5 bases and J lost 9, with 15 bases in between. This CDR3 is 13 amino acids long. Drawing the rest from reference TRBV5-1 and TRBJ2-1, the complete variable domain is KAGVTQTPRYLIKTRGQQVTLSCSPISGHRSVSWYQQTPGQGLQFLFEYFSETQRNKGNFPGRFSGRQFSNSRSEMNVSTLELGDSALYLCASRNRERSEQFFGPGTRLTVL.

This clonotype has ten or more counts. The chain has TRBV30 and TRBJ1-5; D is ambiguous. The CDR3 sequence is 14 residues long. V gave up 0 bases and J gave up 5 bases, with 11 bases separating them. Germline CDR1 is GTSNPN and CDR2 is SVGIG (reference sequence). DNA for the CDR3: TGTGCCTGGAGTGTACGGCAGCCAGATCAGCCCCAGCATTTT. It translates to CAWSVRQPDQPQHF.